Presented here are 21 T cell receptor beta chains from one specimen sequenced in a study of blood T cell repertoires in COVID-19. Clones were sequenced by immunoSEQ multiplex PCR, and TCRdb holds only the in-frame ones, with some missing. The sample contains 150,000 to 200,000 clones, around nine tenths of which appear only once. The sample comprised peripheral blood. All receptors come from a woman between 18 and 30 years old who had recovered from COVID-19.

CDR3 residues: CASSTALSGQFF. CDR3 in DNA: TGTGCCAGCAGTACCGCTCTCTCCGGGCAGTTCTTC. The chain employs TRBV6-2 or TRBV6-3 and TRBJ2-1; D remains ambiguous. The CDR3 sequence is 12 residues long. V lost 5 bases and J lost 12, with 14 bases in between. Germline values: CDR1 MNHEY, CDR2 SVGEGT.

This rearrangement joins TRBV7-2 to TRBJ1-1; D perhaps matches TRBD1 (6 bases). Germline assignment: CDR1 SGHTA and CDR2 FQGNSA. The CDR3 is made up of 13 amino acids. Between the trimmed V and J ends, which lost 2 bases and 5 bases, there was a span of 9 bases. CDR3 nucleotide sequence: TGTGCCAGCAGCTTACAGAGGGGGACTGAAGCTTTCTTT. The encoded protein is CASSLQRGTEAFF. The full variable domain, rest sourced from reference TRBV7-2 and TRBJ1-1, is GAGVSQSPSNKVTEKGKDVELRCDPISGHTALYWYRQSLGQGLEFLIYFQGNSAPDKSGLPSDRFSAERTGGSVSTLTIQRTQQEDSAVYLCASSLQRGTEAFFGQGTRLTVV.

This clone was found once. The chain joins TRBV7-8 to TRBJ1-1; the match to TRBD1 covers 8 bases. The trim removed 7 bases at V and 4 bases at J, leaving 11 bases unmatched. The CDR3 length is 15 residues. Germline V lookup: CDR1 SGHVS, CDR2 FQNEAQ. CDR3 sequence: CASTHDLDRGTEAFF. The CDR3 DNA sequence: TGTGCCAGCACCCATGACCTTGACAGGGGCACTGAAGCTTTCTTT.

This chain joins TRBV9 and TRBJ1-1; no reliable D call. This CDR3 spans 14 amino acids. The ends were cut back, 4 bases at V and 4 bases at J, with 14 bases in the middle. Germline V gene data show CDR1 as SGDLS and CDR2 as YYNGEE. CDR3 in DNA: TGTGCCAGCAGCAGACTGTCAAAGGCCACTGAAGCTTTCTTT. The encoded protein is CASSRLSKATEAFF.

This chain connects TRBV25-1 to TRBJ1-4; perhaps TRBD1 as D (5 bases). CDR1 is MGHDK, CDR2 SYGVNS, per germline. The CDR3 spans 15 residues. V gave up 0 bases and J gave up 5 bases, with 10 bases separating them. CDR3 sequence reads: CASSEYGTSNEKLFF. CDR3 in DNA: TGTGCCAGCAGTGAATATGGGACTTCGAATGAAAAACTGTTTTTT.

The CDR3 nucleotides read TGTGCCAGCAGCTTGGACAGGGCTAATTCACCCCTCCACTTT. Protein product: CASSLDRANSPLHF. The V call is TRBV7-6, the J call TRBJ1-6; 8 nucleotides align to TRBD1. CDR3 length: 14 amino acids. Germline V gene sequence: CDR1 SGHVS, CDR2 FNYEAQ. The trim removed 3 bases at V and 6 bases at J, leaving 1 base unmatched.

The chain links TRBV5-4 to TRBJ2-1; TRBD2 might be the D (5 bases). Germline V lookup: CDR1 SGHNT, CDR2 YYREEE (reference sequence). Trimming left V 0 bases short and J 6 bases short, with 16 bases between. The CDR3 has 16 amino acids. CDR3 DNA sequence: TGTGCCAGCAGCTTGGGGGTAGGGCCGGGGTCCAATGAGCAGTTCTTC. Encoded protein: CASSLGVGPGSNEQFF.

The chain joins TRBV3-1 (or the pseudogene TRBV3-2) to TRBJ2-7; possible D gene TRBD1, 5 bases. The germline V gene has CDR1 LGHDT and CDR2 YNNKEL (reference sequence). This CDR3 is 15 amino acids long. V was clipped by 3 bases and J by 0 bases, with 12 bases between them. DNA of the CDR3: TGTGCCAGCAGCCACCAGGGCTCAGGCTCCTACGAGCAGTACTTC. Translated, it gives CASSHQGSGSYEQYF.

CDR3 sequence: CASSHPLRERSMGTGELFF. The CDR3 bases are TGCGCCAGCAGCCACCCCCTCCGGGAGCGTTCCATGGGAACCGGGGAGCTGTTTTTT. The rearrangement uses TRBV4-1 and TRBJ2-2, with D maybe TRBD2 (6 bases). Germline CDR1 and CDR2: MGHRA and YSYEKL. V was cut by 3 bases and J by 5 bases, with 25 bases left in between. The CDR3 totals 19 residues.

The V call is TRBV11-2, the J call TRBJ2-6; no clear D. The CDR3 loop spans 19 amino acids. Germline assignment: CDR1 SGHAT and CDR2 FQNNGV. Deletions cut 2 bases from V and 0 bases from J, with 17 bases between. CDR3 in DNA: TGTGCCAGCAGCTTACTTCGTGGGCAGTTAAGCTCTGGGGCCAACGTCCTGACTTTC. It yields the protein CASSLLRGQLSSGANVLTF.

The chain combines TRBV6-6 with TRBJ2-7, with D perhaps matching TRBD2 (6 bases). The ends were cut back, 5 bases at V and 13 bases at J, with 15 bases in the middle. The CDR3 runs 11 residues. Germline assignment: CDR1 MNHNY and CDR2 SVGAGI (reference sequence). The CDR3 coding sequence is TGTGCCAGCAGTGAGGGACTGTTATTTTACGTC. Residues: CASSEGLLFYV.

This chain uses TRBV10-3 with TRBJ2-7; D gene unclear. Trimming took off 2 bases at V and 0 bases at J, with 8 bases between the two ends. The V gene's germline CDR1 is ENHRY and CDR2 SYGVKD. This CDR3 spans 14 amino acids. The CDR3 nucleotides read TGTGCCATCAGTGAGGCGGTCACCTCCTACGAGCAGTACGTC. It translates to CAISEAVTSYEQYV.

This chain joins TRBV7-9 and TRBJ2-7; 7 bases fit TRBD2. V lost 4 bases and J lost 2; bases outside the gene matches: 14. The CDR3 sequence is 17 residues long. Germline CDR1 and CDR2: SEHNR and FQNEAQ (reference sequence). This CDR3 is CASSWSPRMAGAYEQYV. DNA of the CDR3: TGTGCCAGCAGCTGGTCGCCGCGGATGGCGGGAGCCTACGAGCAGTACGTC.

The chain employs TRBV7-2 and TRBJ2-2; D is uncertain. This CDR3 spans 14 amino acids. CDR1 is SGHTA, CDR2 FQGNSA, per germline. V lost 2 bases and J lost 2, with 6 bases in between. The CDR3 region is CASSLLFNTGELFF. CDR3 bases: TGTGCCAGCAGCTTACTATTTAACACCGGGGAGCTGTTTTTT.

This rearrangement joins TRBV27 to TRBJ1-2; a possible D gene is TRBD1 (5 bases). V gave up 4 bases and J gave up 6 bases, with 12 bases separating them. Germline CDR1 MNHEY, CDR2 SMNVEV (reference sequence). This CDR3 region has 13 residues. CDR3 sequence: CASSSPGGDGYTF. Here the CDR3 DNA reads TGTGCCAGCAGTTCCCCGGGGGGGGATGGCTACACCTTC.

The V call is TRBV13, the J call TRBJ2-7, with 9 nucleotides matching TRBD1. The CDR3 consists of 14 residues. Looked up from germline, CDR1 is PRHDT and CDR2 is FYEKMQ (reference sequence). With 4 bases clipped from V and 6 bases from J, the junction kept 7 bases outside the gene matches. CDR3 in DNA: TGTGCCAGCAGCTCATGGGACAGGGAGGGCGAGCAGTACGTC. Its translation is CASSSWDREGEQYV.

This chain uses TRBV5-6 with TRBJ2-7, with TRBD2 matching 13 bases. This CDR3 is 16 amino acids long. Germline assignment: CDR1 SGHDT and CDR2 YYEEEE. With V trimmed by 3 bases and J by 4 bases, 7 bases remained unmatched. This CDR3 reads CASSWGLTSGGYEQYF. The CDR3 DNA reads as TGTGCCAGCAGCTGGGGGCTGACTAGCGGGGGGTACGAGCAGTACTTC.

The CDR3: CASSSFSDTQYF. CDR3 in DNA: TGTGCCAGCAGCTCCTTCTCAGATACGCAGTATTTT. V usage is TRBV11-1 and J usage is TRBJ2-3; the D is unclear. This CDR3 contains 12 residues. The V gene's germline CDR1 is SGHAT and CDR2 FQDESV (reference sequence). V lost 4 bases to trimming and J lost 4 bases, with 6 bases between them.

This chain links TRBV20-1 with TRBJ1-1, with unresolved D. CDR3 size: 11 residues. V lost 3 bases and J 4 bases, leaving 6 bases between the germline ends. Germline CDR1 DFQATT, CDR2 SNEGSKA (reference sequence). CDR3 in amino acids: CSASGGTEAFF. The CDR3 bases are TGCAGTGCTAGTGGCGGCACTGAAGCTTTCTTT.

The V gene is TRBV10-3, the J gene TRBJ2-2; 8 bases agree with TRBD2. The CDR3 has 16 residues. The ends lost 2 bases at V and 0 bases at J; junction bases unmatched: 2. Germline V lookup: CDR1 ENHRY, CDR2 SYGVKD. The CDR3 spells CAISEVAGTNTGELFF. The CDR3 DNA reads TGTGCCATCAGTGAGGTAGCGGGGACGAACACCGGGGAGCTGTTTTTT.

This chain joins TRBV24-1 and TRBJ1-5; TRBD1 matches 7 bases. CDR1 is KGHDR, CDR2 SFDVKD, per germline. J was trimmed by 5 bases and V by 4 bases; bases with no gene match: 10. This CDR3 spans 16 amino acids. The CDR3 protein is CATSDSTGESDQPQHF. Here the CDR3 DNA reads TGTGCCACCAGTGACTCTACAGGGGAGAGCGATCAGCCCCAGCATTTT.